This TCR beta chain was identified in a study of Graves' ophthalmopathy and Graves' hyperthyroidism. The germline gives CDR1 MNHEY, CDR2 SVGEGT. The CDR3 is made up of 16 amino acids. Trimming removed 0 bases at V and 6 bases at J, with 14 bases between. There are many counts of this clonotype. Its antigen is currently unknown. Among the hyperthyroidism patients, all were newly diagnosed, aged 18 to 65, with under 2 months' duration. Broader study findings: Most expanded clonotypes in thyroid above 0.001 frequency also showed up in blood.

Amplification from RNA transcripts yielded the TCR beta CDR3 regions. First-round RT-PCR with HTBI primers preceded a second-round multiplex PCR. TCRdb re-analysed the multiplex PCR reads in MiXCR, keeping a single row per CDR3 protein. Among roughly 400,000 distinct CDR3 sequences listed, about 18% were seen once. This TCR was recovered from an adult woman with stable Graves' hyperthyroidism. Sequencing was carried out using peripheral blood. The gene calls are TRBV6-2 or TRBV6-3 and TRBJ2-2; D is uncertain. CDR3 coding DNA: TGTGCCAGCAGTTACTCGCTGGCCTTCGGTCCCGGGGAGCTGTTTTTT. It is translated as CASSYSLAFGPGELFF.